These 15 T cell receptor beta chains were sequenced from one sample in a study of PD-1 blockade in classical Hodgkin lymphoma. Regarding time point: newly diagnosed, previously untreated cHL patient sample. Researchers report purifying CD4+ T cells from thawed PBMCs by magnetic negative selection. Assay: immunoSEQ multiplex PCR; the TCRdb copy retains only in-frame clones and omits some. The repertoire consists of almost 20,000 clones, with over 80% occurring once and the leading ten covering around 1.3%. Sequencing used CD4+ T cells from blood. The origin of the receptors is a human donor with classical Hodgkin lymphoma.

In DNA, the CDR3 is TGTGCCAGCAGTTTATGGGGTGAGCAGTTCTTC. Protein sequence: CASSLWGEQFF. The chain couples TRBV28 to TRBJ2-1; D ambiguous. This CDR3 spans 11 amino acids. V shed 0 bases and J shed 9 bases, with 3 bases lying between them. Per germline, CDR1 MDHEN and CDR2 SYDVKM.

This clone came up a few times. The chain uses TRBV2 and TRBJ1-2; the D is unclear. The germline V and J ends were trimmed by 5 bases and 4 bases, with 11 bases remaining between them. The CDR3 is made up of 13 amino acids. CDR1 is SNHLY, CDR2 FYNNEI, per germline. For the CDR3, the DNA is TGTGCCAGCAGTCGAGTCGACCCCTATGGCTACACCTTC. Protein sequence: CASSRVDPYGYTF.

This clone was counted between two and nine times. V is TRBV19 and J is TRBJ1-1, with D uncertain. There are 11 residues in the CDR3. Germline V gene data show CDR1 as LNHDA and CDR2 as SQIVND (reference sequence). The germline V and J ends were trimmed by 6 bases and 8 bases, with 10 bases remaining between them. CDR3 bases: TGTGCCAGTAGCCTGAGAGGGGAAGCTTTCTTT. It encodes CASSLRGEAFF. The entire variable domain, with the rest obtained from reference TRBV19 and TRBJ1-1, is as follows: DGGITQSPKYLFRKEGQNVTLSCEQNLNHDAMYWYRQDPGQGLRLIYYSQIVNDFQKGDIAEGYSVSREKKESFPLTVTSAQKNPTAFYLCASSLRGEAFFGQGTRLTVV.

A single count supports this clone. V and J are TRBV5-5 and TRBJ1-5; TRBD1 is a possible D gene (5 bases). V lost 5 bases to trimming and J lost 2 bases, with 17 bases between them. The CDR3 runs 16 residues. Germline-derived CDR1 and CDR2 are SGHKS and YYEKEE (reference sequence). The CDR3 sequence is CASSLAGTGGNQPQHF. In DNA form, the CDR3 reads TGTGCCAGCAGTCTAGCCGGGACGGGGGGCAATCAGCCCCAGCATTTT.

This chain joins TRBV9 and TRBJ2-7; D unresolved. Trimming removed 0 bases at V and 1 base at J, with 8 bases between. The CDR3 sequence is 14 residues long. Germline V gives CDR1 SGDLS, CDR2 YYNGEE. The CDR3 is CASSVEPRSYEQYF. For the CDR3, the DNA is TGTGCCAGCAGCGTAGAACCCCGATCCTACGAGCAGTACTTC.

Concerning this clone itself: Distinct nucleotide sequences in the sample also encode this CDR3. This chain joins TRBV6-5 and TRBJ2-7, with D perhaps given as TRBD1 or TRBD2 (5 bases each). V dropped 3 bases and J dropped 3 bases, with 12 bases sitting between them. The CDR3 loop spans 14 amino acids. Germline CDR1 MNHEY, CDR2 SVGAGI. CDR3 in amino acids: CASSYRGVSYEQYF. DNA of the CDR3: TGTGCCAGCAGTTATAGAGGGGTCAGCTACGAGCAGTACTTC.

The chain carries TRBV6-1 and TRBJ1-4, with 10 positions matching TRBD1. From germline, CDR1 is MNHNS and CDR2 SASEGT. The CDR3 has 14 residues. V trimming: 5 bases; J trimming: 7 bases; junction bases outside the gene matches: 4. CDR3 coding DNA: TGTGCCAGCAGTCGACAGGGGGCGAGTGAAAAACTGTTTTTT. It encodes CASSRQGASEKLFF.

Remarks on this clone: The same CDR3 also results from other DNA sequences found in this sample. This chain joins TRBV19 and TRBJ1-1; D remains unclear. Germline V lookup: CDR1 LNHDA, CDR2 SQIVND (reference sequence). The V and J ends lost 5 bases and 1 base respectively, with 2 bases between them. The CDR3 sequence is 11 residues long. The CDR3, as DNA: TGTGCCAGTAGTCAGAACACTGAAGCTTTCTTT. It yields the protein CASSQNTEAFF.

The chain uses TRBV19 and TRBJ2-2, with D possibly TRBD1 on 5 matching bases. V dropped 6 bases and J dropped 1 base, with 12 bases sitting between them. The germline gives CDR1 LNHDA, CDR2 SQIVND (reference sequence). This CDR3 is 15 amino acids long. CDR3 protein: CASSTAGLNTGELFF. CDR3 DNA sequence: TGTGCCAGTAGCACCGCAGGGCTGAACACCGGGGAGCTGTTTTTT.

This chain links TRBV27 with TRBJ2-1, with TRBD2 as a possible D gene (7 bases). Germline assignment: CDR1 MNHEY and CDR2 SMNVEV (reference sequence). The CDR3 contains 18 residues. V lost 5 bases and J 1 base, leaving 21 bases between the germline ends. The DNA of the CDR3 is TGTGCCAGCAGTCCCCGGGGGCGGGAGAGGACGTCCTACAATGAGCAGTTCTTC. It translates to CASSPRGRERTSYNEQFF.

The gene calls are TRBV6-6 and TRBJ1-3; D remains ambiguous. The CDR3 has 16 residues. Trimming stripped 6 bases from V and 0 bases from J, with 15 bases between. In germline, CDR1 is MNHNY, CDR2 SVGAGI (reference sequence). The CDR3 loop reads CASSSPWSGSGNTIYF. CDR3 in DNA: TGTGCCAGCAGCTCTCCTTGGTCCGGCTCTGGAAACACCATATATTTT.

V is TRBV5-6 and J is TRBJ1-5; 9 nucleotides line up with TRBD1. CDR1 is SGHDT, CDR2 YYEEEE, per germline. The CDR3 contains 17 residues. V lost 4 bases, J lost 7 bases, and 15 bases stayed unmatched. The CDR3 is CASSRRTGAIIGQPQHF. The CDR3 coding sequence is TGTGCCAGCAGCAGACGGACAGGGGCCATAATAGGCCAGCCCCAGCATTTT.

CDR3 sequence: CASSGLAGRNNEQFF. In nucleotides, the CDR3 is TGTGCCAGCAGTGGCCTAGCGGGACGTAACAATGAGCAGTTCTTC. J is TRBJ2-1 and V is TRBV2; 9 bases agree with TRBD2. With 4 bases clipped from V and 5 bases from J, the junction kept 6 bases outside the gene matches. The CDR3 consists of 15 residues. Germline V lookup: CDR1 SNHLY, CDR2 FYNNEI.

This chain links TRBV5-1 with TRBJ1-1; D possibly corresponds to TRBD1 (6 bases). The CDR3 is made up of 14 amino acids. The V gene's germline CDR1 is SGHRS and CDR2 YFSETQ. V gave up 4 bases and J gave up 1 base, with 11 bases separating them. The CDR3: CASSPRTANTEAFF. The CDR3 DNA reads TGCGCCAGCAGCCCCAGGACAGCGAACACTGAAGCTTTCTTT.

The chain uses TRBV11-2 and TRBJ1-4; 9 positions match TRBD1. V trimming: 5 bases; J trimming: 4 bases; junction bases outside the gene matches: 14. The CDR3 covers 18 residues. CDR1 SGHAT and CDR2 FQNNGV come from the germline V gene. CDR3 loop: CASSRGTGRFWNNEKLFF. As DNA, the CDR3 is TGTGCCAGCAGCCGTGGGACAGGGCGTTTTTGGAATAATGAAAAACTGTTTTTT. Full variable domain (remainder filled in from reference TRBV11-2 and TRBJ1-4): EAGVAQSPRYKIIEKRQSVAFWCNPISGHATLYWYQQILGQGPKLLIQFQNNGVVDDSQLPKDRFSAERLKGVDSTLKIQPAKLEDSAVYLCASSRGTGRFWNNEKLFFGSGTQLSVL.